Shown below are 17 T cell receptor beta chains from a single sample sequenced in a study of regulatory T cells in long-lasting Graves disease. Building the TCR beta libraries relied on iRepertoire HTBI primers, and CDR3 regions underwent Arm-PCR. TCRdb called the multiplex PCR reads again in MiXCR, with one record for every CDR3 protein. The table lists fewer than 400,000 distinct CDR3 sequences, over 15% of them singletons. Regarding time point: newly diagnosed GD, antithyroid drugs for less than 3 months. RNA isolated from PBMCs was used to make the TCR library. Sequenced here: peripheral blood mononuclear cells (PBMCs), sampled at new diagnosis, from a patient treated with antithyroid drugs. These receptors came from a female donor with Graves disease.

This clonotype was seen a few times. The chain combines TRBV5-1 with TRBJ2-7; D is undetermined. This CDR3 region has 16 residues. Trimming removed 0 bases at V and 0 bases at J, with 13 bases between. Germline CDR1 SGHRS, CDR2 YFSETQ. CDR3 bases: TGCGCCAGCAGCTTGGAGACGAATCCTCTCTCCTACGAGCAGTACTTC. Its protein product is CASSLETNPLSYEQYF.

This chain links TRBV5-4 with TRBJ2-7; D not certain. The germline V gene encodes CDR1 SGHNT and CDR2 YYREEE (reference sequence). The CDR3 has 11 residues. Trimming stripped 2 bases from V and 6 bases from J, with 6 bases between. DNA for the CDR3: TGTGCCAGCAGCTTCGATCGCGAGCAGTACTTC. Residues: CASSFDREQYF.

This clonotype was seen many times. The chain links TRBV10-3 to TRBJ2-4; 8 bases match TRBD1. The trim removed 5 bases at V and 8 bases at J, leaving 11 bases unmatched. CDR3 size: 15 residues. Per germline, CDR1 ENHRY and CDR2 SYGVKD. CDR3 residues: CAISTPDRDGDIQYF. In nucleotides, the CDR3 is TGTGCCATCAGTACCCCGGACAGGGACGGTGACATTCAGTACTTC.

This clonotype was observed many times. The chain is built from TRBV6-1 and TRBJ1-2, with 7 bases that match TRBD1. The germline V gene encodes CDR1 MNHNS and CDR2 SASEGT. The ends lost 6 bases at V and 4 bases at J; junction bases unmatched: 11. This CDR3 contains 15 residues. This chain's CDR3 is CASRSPGTAPYGYTF. Here the CDR3 DNA reads TGTGCCAGCAGAAGTCCCGGGACAGCCCCCTATGGCTACACCTTC.

This clonotype was seen at least ten times. The rearrangement joins TRBV20-1 to TRBJ1-3; no reliable D call. The CDR3 consists of 14 residues. Germline values: CDR1 DFQATT, CDR2 SNEGSKA (reference sequence). The V end was cut by 0 bases, the J end by 0 bases, with 6 bases between. The CDR3: CSARDFSSGNTIYF. CDR3 DNA sequence: TGCAGTGCTAGAGATTTCAGCTCTGGAAACACCATATATTTT.

Remarks on this clonotype: Only one base separates this from a far larger clonotype, so it likely reflects a read error. This chain links TRBV28 with TRBJ2-1; 7 nucleotides match TRBD2. The better agreement between TRBJ2-5 and the DNA end casts doubt on the J call. The germline V gene has CDR1 MDHEN and CDR2 SYDVKM. The CDR3 runs to 16 residues. The CDR3 here is CAGSPTLRGGSETQYF. The CDR3 nucleotides read TGTGCCGGCAGTCCAACCCTCCGGGGAGGGTCTGAGACCCAGTACTTC.

The table lists this clonotype with many counts. The rearrangement uses TRBV12-3 or TRBV12-4 and TRBJ1-2; D is unresolved. The CDR3 length is 14 residues. V was pared by 5 bases and J by 8 bases, with 18 bases between. This CDR3 reads CASSQHPAGDGYTF. The CDR3 DNA is TGTGCCAGCAGTCAACACCCTGCTGGTGACGGCTACACCTTC.

The chain combines TRBV11-2 with TRBJ1-6; no reliable D call. V was trimmed by 0 bases and J by 13 bases, leaving 10 bases between them. CDR3 length: 13 residues. Germline CDR1 SGHAT, CDR2 FQNNGV. In DNA form, the CDR3 reads TGTGCCAGCAGCTTAGAGAGGTCGTTCCCCCTCCACTTT. Encoded protein: CASSLERSFPLHF.

The chain uses TRBV20-1 and TRBJ2-2, with D perhaps matching TRBD2 (5 bases). The CDR3 loop spans 16 amino acids. V was trimmed by 6 bases and J by 0 bases, leaving 17 bases between them. Germline CDR1 DFQATT, CDR2 SNEGSKA (reference sequence). CDR3 sequence (DNA): TGCAGTGCAGAGAAGAGAGCGGAGACGAACACCGGGGAGCTGTTTTTT. Its translation: CSAEKRAETNTGELFF.

This clonotype was picked up a small number of times. CDR3 residues: CASSESHSPPVGVYF. CDR3 DNA sequence: TGCGCCAGCAGTGAGAGTCATTCCCCCCCGGTTGGGGTGTACTTC. V usage is TRBV10-2 and J usage is TRBJ2-7; D is ambiguous. CDR1 and CDR2 (germline): WSHSY, SAAADI. V was pared by 2 bases and J by 12 bases, with 23 bases between. CDR3 length: 15 residues.

This clonotype was seen repeatedly, ten times or more. The chain employs TRBV27 and TRBJ2-5; either TRBD1 or TRBD2 may fit D (5 bases each). The CDR3 extends over 10 amino acids. Deletions cut 9 bases from V and 9 bases from J, with 11 bases between. The V gene's germline CDR1 is MNHEY and CDR2 SMNVEV (reference sequence). CDR3: CASLGPAQYF. The CDR3, as DNA: TGTGCCAGTCTGGGACCCGCCCAGTACTTC.

This clonotype was seen only a few times. This chain connects TRBV6-9 to TRBJ1-5; TRBD1 is a possible D gene (6 bases). The CDR3 has 16 amino acids. Germline loops: CDR1 MNHGY, CDR2 SVAAGI. Between the trimmed V and J ends, which lost 3 bases and 5 bases, there was a span of 17 bases. The CDR3 DNA is TGTGCCAGCAGTTACTCGAACATGGGGGGGCATCAGCCCCAGCATTTT. It is translated as CASSYSNMGGHQPQHF.

Regarding this clonotype: A much larger clone sits a single nucleotide away, making a read error possible. The chain joins TRBV30 to TRBJ1-1, with D possibly matching TRBD1 (6 bases). V was shortened by 7 bases and J by 3 bases, with 21 bases between the two germline ends. The length of the CDR3 is 15 residues. The germline V gene has CDR1 GTSNPN and CDR2 SVGIG (reference sequence). The CDR3 DNA reads as TGTGCCTTCGGGGGGGGGCCCTCTGCGGACACTGAAGCTTTCTTT. Residues: CAFGGGPSADTEAFF.

This clonotype was observed many times. This chain uses TRBV12-3 or TRBV12-4 with TRBJ2-1; 11 bases are shared with TRBD2. The CDR3 covers 15 residues. Losses at the gene ends were 5 bases for V and 9 bases for J; bases not matched to a gene: 9. The CDR3 reads CASSKRLAGKSEQFF. The CDR3 DNA sequence: TGTGCCAGCAGTAAGCGACTAGCGGGGAAATCTGAGCAGTTCTTC.

This clonotype was counted at least ten times. The CDR3 coding sequence is TGTGCCAGCAGCCCCGGGAGGGCGTCCTACAATGAGCAGTTCTTC. Translated, it gives CASSPGRASYNEQFF. This rearrangement joins TRBV12-3 or TRBV12-4 to TRBJ2-1; 8 bases are a match to TRBD2. The junction had 5 bases not matched to a gene; V was cut back by 6 bases and J by 1 base. The CDR3 runs to 15 residues.

This clonotype was recorded many times. J is TRBJ1-5 and V is TRBV2, with 7 bases identical to TRBD1. Germline trimming cut 6 bases from V and 3 bases from J; bases unmatched to any gene: 5. Looked up from germline, CDR1 is SNHLY and CDR2 is FYNNEI. This CDR3 spans 14 amino acids. The CDR3 loop is CASREDRINQPQHF. In DNA, the CDR3 is TGTGCCAGCAGGGAGGACAGGATCAATCAGCCCCAGCATTTT. The full variable domain, its missing parts supplied by reference TRBV2 and TRBJ1-5, is EPEVTQTPSHQVTQMGQEVILRCVPISNHLYFYWYRQILGQKVEFLVSFYNNEISEKSEIFDDQFSVERPDGSNFTLKIRSTKLEDSAMYFCASREDRINQPQHFGDGTRLSIL.

This clonotype was observed at least ten times. As DNA, the CDR3 is TGTGCCAGCAGTCCCCCGGGGGCGGGAGGGCCCAGCGAGCAGTTCTTC. It encodes CASSPPGAGGPSEQFF. The chain recombines TRBV12-3 or TRBV12-4 with TRBJ2-1; 9 bases align to TRBD2. V shed 5 bases and J 10 bases; nucleotides not matched to a gene: 15. This CDR3 contains 16 residues.